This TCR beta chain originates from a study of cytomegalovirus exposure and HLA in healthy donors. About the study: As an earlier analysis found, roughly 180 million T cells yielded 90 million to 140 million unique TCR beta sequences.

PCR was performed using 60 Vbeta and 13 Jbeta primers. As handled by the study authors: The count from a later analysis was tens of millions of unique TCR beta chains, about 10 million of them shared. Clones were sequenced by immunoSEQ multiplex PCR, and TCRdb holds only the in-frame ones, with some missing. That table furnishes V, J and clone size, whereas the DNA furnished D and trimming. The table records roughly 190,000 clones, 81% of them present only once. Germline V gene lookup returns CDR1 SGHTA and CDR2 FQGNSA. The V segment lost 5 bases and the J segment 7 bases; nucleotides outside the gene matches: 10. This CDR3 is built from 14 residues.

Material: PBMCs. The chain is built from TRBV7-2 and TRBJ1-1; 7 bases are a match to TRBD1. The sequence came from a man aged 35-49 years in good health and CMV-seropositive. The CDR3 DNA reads TGTGCCAGCAGCCCACAGACAGGGACTCATGAAGCTTTCTTT. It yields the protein CASSPQTGTHEAFF.